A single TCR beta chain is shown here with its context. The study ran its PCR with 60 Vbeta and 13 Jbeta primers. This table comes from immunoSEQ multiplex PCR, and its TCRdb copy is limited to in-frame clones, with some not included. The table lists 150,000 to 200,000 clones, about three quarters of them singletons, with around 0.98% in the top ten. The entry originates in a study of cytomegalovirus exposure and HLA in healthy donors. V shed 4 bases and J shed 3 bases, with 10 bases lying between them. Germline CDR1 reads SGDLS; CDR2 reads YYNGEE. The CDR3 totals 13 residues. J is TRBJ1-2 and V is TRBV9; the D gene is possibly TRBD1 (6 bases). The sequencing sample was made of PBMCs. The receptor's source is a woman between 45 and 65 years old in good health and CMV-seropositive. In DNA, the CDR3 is TGTGCCAGCAGCTTTCGGACAGACTATGGCTACACCTTC. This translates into CASSFRTDYGYTF.